The 32 T cell receptor beta chains below come from one sample, sequenced in a study of blood T cell repertoires in COVID-19. Using immunoSEQ multiplex PCR, the repertoire was profiled, and TCRdb retains in-frame clones only, with some absent. This sample carries roughly 330,000 clones, around 88% of them seen once, and the ten largest clones take under 2%. Input material: peripheral blood. The receptor source for this set is a woman between 45 and 60 years old with acute or convalescent COVID-19.

The rearrangement uses TRBV24-1 and TRBJ1-4; D perhaps matches TRBD1 (6 bases). The ends were cut back, 3 bases at V and 7 bases at J, with 14 bases in the middle. The CDR3 runs 15 residues. Germline lookup yields CDR1 KGHDR and CDR2 SFDVKD. CDR3 bases: TGTGCCACCAGTGATACAGGGTTATCGGCTGAAAAACTGTTTTTT. As protein: CATSDTGLSAEKLFF.

The chain employs TRBV2 and TRBJ1-5; possibly TRBD1 for D (5 bases). CDR3 length: 13 residues. Between the trimmed V and J ends, which lost 7 bases and 6 bases, there was a span of 13 bases. Germline-derived CDR1 and CDR2 are SNHLY and FYNNEI. This CDR3 reads CASTLLQGQPQHF. DNA of the CDR3: TGTGCCAGCACCCTCCTGCAGGGTCAGCCCCAGCATTTT.

This chain uses TRBV6-2 or TRBV6-3 with TRBJ2-4, with D tentatively TRBD2 (6 bases). The CDR3 is made up of 16 amino acids. V lost 2 bases and J 0 bases, leaving 11 bases between the germline ends. Germline V gene sequence: CDR1 MNHEY, CDR2 SVGEGT. The CDR3 nucleotides read TGTGCCAGCAGTTACGCGGGGCTTGTAGCCAAAAACATTCAGTACTTC. Its translation is CASSYAGLVAKNIQYF.

CDR3 DNA: TGTGCCAGCAGCCTTGGACTAGCGGGAACCAGGCGGGAGCAGTACTTC. Its protein product is CASSLGLAGTRREQYF. This chain uses TRBV4-2 with TRBJ2-7; TRBD2 matches at 12 bases. V dropped 4 bases and J dropped 7; count of bases not matched to a gene: 11. The CDR3 is 16 residues long. Germline CDR1 is LGHNA and CDR2 is YNFKEQ.

The chain couples TRBV7-2 to TRBJ1-1, with TRBD1 identical over 8 bases. V was clipped by 1 base and J by 2 bases; unmatched bases: 9. The germline V gene encodes CDR1 SGHTA and CDR2 FQGNSA. The CDR3 totals 17 residues. The CDR3 spells CASSLVPPSGGNTEAFF. CDR3 DNA: TGTGCCAGCAGCTTAGTACCGCCCTCAGGGGGCAACACTGAAGCTTTCTTT.

The chain couples TRBV4-1 to TRBJ2-5; 8 bases are shared with TRBD1. Germline V gene sequence: CDR1 MGHRA, CDR2 YSYEKL. The ends lost 4 bases at V and 3 bases at J; junction bases unmatched: 10. The CDR3 is made up of 16 amino acids. CDR3 sequence: CASSRRGSGGEETQYF. In nucleotides, the CDR3 is TGCGCCAGCAGCCGCCGGGGATCAGGGGGCGAAGAGACCCAGTACTTC.

This clone was seen only a few times. The chain is built from TRBV7-2 and TRBJ2-3; D call uncertain. CDR1 and CDR2 (germline): SGHTA, FQGNSA. V was pared by 3 bases and J by 10 bases, with 8 bases between. This CDR3 is built from 11 residues. The CDR3 DNA sequence: TGTGCCAGCAGCTTCGTCCGGGCGCAGTATTTT. It translates to CASSFVRAQYF.

The genes are TRBV30 and TRBJ1-2, with TRBD1 as a possible D gene (6 bases). V shed 3 bases and J shed 4 bases, with 15 bases lying between them. The CDR3 is 14 amino acids. The V gene's germline CDR1 is GTSNPN and CDR2 SVGIG (reference sequence). CDR3 protein: CAWSAVGDIYGYTF. CDR3 DNA sequence: TGTGCCTGGAGCGCAGTCGGGGACATCTATGGCTACACCTTC.

In this sample, this clone turned up once. The chain links TRBV28 to TRBJ2-1; 13 positions agree with TRBD2. Germline CDR1 MDHEN, CDR2 SYDVKM. After removal of 6 bases from V and 10 bases from J, the junction contained 9 bases not matched to a gene. The CDR3 covers 15 residues. CDR3 sequence reads: CASRSGLAGVGEQFF. In DNA, the CDR3 is TGTGCCAGCAGAAGTGGACTAGCGGGAGTTGGAGAGCAGTTCTTC.

V gene TRBV5-1 combines with J gene TRBJ1-1, with D possibly being TRBD1 (5 bases). Trimming removed 4 bases at V and 3 bases at J, with 16 bases between. Germline CDR1 SGHRS, CDR2 YFSETQ. This CDR3 is 15 amino acids long. The CDR3 bases are TGCGCCAGCAGCCCCGGGGGGGTCTACGACACTGAAGCTTTCTTT. This encodes CASSPGGVYDTEAFF.

The genes are TRBV6-2 or TRBV6-3 and TRBJ2-5, with TRBD2 as a possible D gene (6 bases). The V end was cut by 5 bases, the J end by 8 bases, with 12 bases between. From germline, CDR1 is MNHEY and CDR2 SVGEGT. CDR3 length: 12 amino acids. CDR3 residues: CASSPRERTQYF. The DNA of the CDR3 is TGTGCCAGCAGTCCCCGGGAGCGTACCCAGTACTTC.

The chain couples TRBV19 to TRBJ1-6; D possibly corresponds to TRBD1 (6 bases). Germline V gene lookup returns CDR1 LNHDA and CDR2 SQIVND (reference sequence). This CDR3 comprises 13 residues. The germline V and J ends were trimmed by 8 bases and 3 bases, with 8 bases remaining between them. The CDR3 is CASRTDYNSPLHF. The CDR3 coding sequence is TGTGCCAGTCGGACAGACTATAATTCACCCCTCCACTTT.

The CDR3 loop is CASSGYSSAITYNYGYTF. Written as DNA, the CDR3 is TGTGCCAGCTCAGGATACAGCTCCGCGATCACCTATAACTATGGCTACACCTTC. The chain has TRBV18 and TRBJ1-2; D is uncertain. Trimming pared 5 bases from V and 1 base from J, leaving 23 bases between. The CDR3 runs to 18 residues. CDR1 and CDR2 from the germline V gene are KGHSH and LQKENI.

The rearrangement joins TRBV5-6 to TRBJ2-7; D possibly corresponds to TRBD2 (6 bases). Trimming cost V 1 base and J 3 bases, with 11 bases left between them. CDR1 and CDR2 (germline): SGHDT, YYEEEE. CDR3 length: 14 amino acids. Here the CDR3 DNA reads TGTGCCAGCAGCTTGAGGATGGAGGGCTACGAGCAGTACTTC. Translated: CASSLRMEGYEQYF.

The chain uses TRBV7-9 and TRBJ1-2; 9 nucleotides line up with TRBD1. After removal of 4 bases from V and 4 bases from J, the junction contained 13 bases not matched to a gene. Germline lookup yields CDR1 SEHNR and CDR2 FQNEAQ (reference sequence). The CDR3 is made up of 17 amino acids. DNA of the CDR3: TGTGCCAGCAGCTCGGGGTTGGGGGACAGGGCATTCTATGGCTACACCTTC. Translating it yields CASSSGLGDRAFYGYTF.

V gene TRBV7-9 combines with J gene TRBJ2-3; 7 bases map to TRBD2. CDR1 and CDR2 (germline): SEHNR, FQNEAQ (reference sequence). V shed 7 bases, J shed 2 bases, and the junction held 6 bases outside the gene matches. The CDR3 extends over 14 amino acids. In DNA, the CDR3 is TGTGCCAGCACAAATGCGGGGGACACAGATACGCAGTATTTT. This translates into CASTNAGDTDTQYF.

The chain couples TRBV7-2 to TRBJ1-5; D ambiguous. Germline V gives CDR1 SGHTA, CDR2 FQGNSA. V lost 3 bases to trimming and J lost 5 bases, with 8 bases between them. The CDR3 length is 13 residues. The CDR3 DNA follows: TGTGCCAGCAGCTTTACGAGAGATCAGCCCCAGCATTTT. It yields the protein CASSFTRDQPQHF.

The chain employs TRBV4-2 and TRBJ2-2; weak D call: TRBD2 (6 bases). V was trimmed by 0 bases and J by 6 bases, leaving 8 bases between them. This CDR3 has 14 amino acids. The germline CDR1 and CDR2 sequences are LGHNA and YNFKEQ. The CDR3 sequence is CASSQDSGAGELFF. DNA for the CDR3: TGTGCCAGCAGCCAAGATTCGGGGGCCGGGGAGCTGTTTTTT.

The chain employs TRBV30 and TRBJ2-3, with TRBD2 matching 7 bases. Germline CDR1 and CDR2: GTSNPN and SVGIG (reference sequence). The CDR3 runs 14 residues. J gave up 2 bases and V 3 bases, and 5 bases lay outside the gene matches. CDR3 nucleotide sequence: TGTGCCTGGAGATCGGCGGGAGCCACAGATACGCAGTATTTT. Residues: CAWRSAGATDTQYF.

The V call is TRBV19, the J call TRBJ2-3; 7 nucleotides align to TRBD1. The CDR3 length is 16 residues. V lost 0 bases and J lost 1; bases outside the gene matches: 4. Germline CDR1 LNHDA, CDR2 SQIVND (reference sequence). This chain's CDR3 is CASSIDWTGRTDTQYF. Written as DNA, the CDR3 is TGTGCCAGTAGTATAGATTGGACAGGACGCACAGATACGCAGTATTTT.

V usage is TRBV21-1 and J usage is TRBJ1-3. TRBV21-1 is marked as a pseudogene. CDR3 length: 16 residues. As DNA, the CDR3 is TGTGCCAGCAGCAACGGTGGAGGGAGCTCTGGAAACACCATATATTTT. It specifies CASSNGGGSSGNTIYF.

The chain links TRBV6-5 to TRBJ2-3, with TRBD2 matching 7 bases. CDR1 is MNHEY, CDR2 SVGAGI, per germline. V dropped 7 bases and J dropped 2; count of bases not matched to a gene: 9. The CDR3 has 15 amino acids. CDR3 coding DNA: TGTGCCAGCATGCTCGGGCTAGCGGCCACAGATACGCAGTATTTT. It encodes CASMLGLAATDTQYF.

Regarding this clone: One junction end does not reproduce the germline sequence, and a read error may be involved. This chain joins TRBV7-7 and TRBJ2-7; the match to TRBD2 covers 11 bases. CDR1 SSHAT and CDR2 FNYEAQ come from the germline V gene (reference sequence). The CDR3 has 15 residues. The CDR3 coding sequence is TGTGCTAGCAGCTCCACTAGCGGGAGAGCCTCCGAGCAGTACTTC. It is translated as CASSSTSGRASEQYF.

This clone occurred once. The J gene is TRBJ2-1, the V gene TRBV4-1; D is perhaps TRBD1 (5 bases). Germline V lookup: CDR1 MGHRA, CDR2 YSYEKL. Trimming pared 1 base from V and 6 bases from J, leaving 16 bases between. CDR3 length equals 16 residues. This CDR3 is CASSQADSFSGNEQFF. The CDR3 DNA reads as TGCGCCAGCAGCCAAGCCGACAGTTTCTCGGGCAATGAGCAGTTCTTC.

V usage is TRBV6-5 and J usage is TRBJ2-5, with TRBD2 identical over 7 bases. V was clipped by 6 bases and J by 3 bases; unmatched bases: 4. This CDR3 is 13 amino acids long. Germline-derived CDR1 and CDR2 are MNHEY and SVGAGI. The CDR3 DNA reads TGTGCCAGCAGCAAACGGGGGGAAGAGACCCAGTACTTC. Translating it yields CASSKRGEETQYF.

The chain's CDR3 is CASSQDEQAYEQYF. The CDR3 DNA sequence: TGTGCCAGCAGCCAAGACGAACAGGCCTACGAGCAGTACTTC. The V and J genes are TRBV4-2 and TRBJ2-7, with D possibly TRBD1 on 5 matching bases. The V gene's germline CDR1 is LGHNA and CDR2 YNFKEQ. Trimming shortened V by 0 bases and J by 2 bases, and 8 bases separated the two germline ends. The CDR3 sequence is 14 residues long.

This chain links TRBV6-5 with TRBJ1-3; the D is unclear. The CDR3 length is 13 residues. With 8 bases removed from V and 0 bases from J, the gap between germline ends came to 8 bases. Germline CDR1 and CDR2: MNHEY and SVGAGI. The CDR3 coding sequence is TGTGCCAGCGGGGAGCTCTCTGGAAACACCATATATTTT. Protein product: CASGELSGNTIYF.

The chain uses TRBV29-1 and TRBJ2-2; 7 nucleotides agree with TRBD2. With V trimmed by 7 bases and J by 0 bases, 11 bases remained unmatched. Germline V gene lookup returns CDR1 SQVTM and CDR2 ANQGSEA. The CDR3 is 16 residues long. The chain's CDR3 is CSALLGEGPNTGELFF. The CDR3 DNA reads as TGCAGCGCCCTCCTCGGGGAGGGCCCGAACACCGGGGAGCTGTTTTTT.

The V gene is TRBV7-2, the J gene TRBJ1-2, with 10 positions matching TRBD1. Trimming at V came to 5 bases and at J to 8 bases, leaving 11 bases not matched to a gene. Germline lookup yields CDR1 SGHTA and CDR2 FQGNSA. The length of the CDR3 is 15 residues. The DNA of the CDR3 is TGTGCCAGCAGCGCCGGACAGGGGGGACGTTTAGGCTACACCTTC. Translated: CASSAGQGGRLGYTF. The whole variable domain, remainder taken from reference TRBV7-2 and TRBJ1-2, is GAGVSQSPSNKVTEKGKDVELRCDPISGHTALYWYRQSLGQGLEFLIYFQGNSAPDKSGLPSDRFSAERTGGSVSTLTIQRTQQEDSAVYLCASSAGQGGRLGYTFGSGTRLTVV.

The chain uses TRBV25-1 and TRBJ2-5; TRBD2 is a possible D gene (6 bases). There are 15 residues in the CDR3. Germline CDR1 reads MGHDK; CDR2 reads SYGVNS. With 1 base removed from V and 5 bases from J, the gap between germline ends came to 14 bases. CDR3 residues: CASSEFEGGGETQYF. CDR3 coding DNA: TGTGCCAGCAGTGAATTCGAGGGAGGCGGGGAGACCCAGTACTTC. The full variable domain, rest sourced from reference TRBV25-1 and TRBJ2-5, is EADIYQTPRYLVIGTGKKITLECSQTMGHDKMYWYQQDPGMELHLIHYSYGVNSTEKGDLSSESTVSRIRTEHFPLTLESARPSHTSQYLCASSEFEGGGETQYFGPGTRLLVL.

The CDR3 nucleotides are TGTGCCAGCAGCATGGGACAGGGTTTCTCACACACTGAAGCTTTCTTT. Protein: CASSMGQGFSHTEAFF. The chain links TRBV7-9 to TRBJ1-1; TRBD1 agrees at 9 bases. From germline, CDR1 is SEHNR and CDR2 FQNEAQ (reference sequence). CDR3 length equals 16 residues. After removal of 5 bases from V and 3 bases from J, the junction contained 10 bases not matched to a gene.

The genes are TRBV14 and TRBJ2-2; TRBD2 agrees at 10 bases. The CDR3 contains 16 residues. The V and J ends lost 4 bases and 4 bases, in that order; junction bases with no gene match: 6. Germline V gene lookup returns CDR1 SGHDN and CDR2 FVKESK. DNA of the CDR3: TGTGCCAGCAGCCGTGAACTAGCGGGACTCACCGGGGAGCTGTTTTTT. Its translation is CASSRELAGLTGELFF. The whole variable domain, filled in from reference TRBV14 and TRBJ2-2, reads EAGVTQFPSHSVIEKGQTVTLRCDPISGHDNLYWYRRVMGKEIKFLLHFVKESKQDESGMPNNRFLAERTGGTYSTLKVQPAELEDSGVYFCASSRELAGLTGELFFGEGSRLTVL.